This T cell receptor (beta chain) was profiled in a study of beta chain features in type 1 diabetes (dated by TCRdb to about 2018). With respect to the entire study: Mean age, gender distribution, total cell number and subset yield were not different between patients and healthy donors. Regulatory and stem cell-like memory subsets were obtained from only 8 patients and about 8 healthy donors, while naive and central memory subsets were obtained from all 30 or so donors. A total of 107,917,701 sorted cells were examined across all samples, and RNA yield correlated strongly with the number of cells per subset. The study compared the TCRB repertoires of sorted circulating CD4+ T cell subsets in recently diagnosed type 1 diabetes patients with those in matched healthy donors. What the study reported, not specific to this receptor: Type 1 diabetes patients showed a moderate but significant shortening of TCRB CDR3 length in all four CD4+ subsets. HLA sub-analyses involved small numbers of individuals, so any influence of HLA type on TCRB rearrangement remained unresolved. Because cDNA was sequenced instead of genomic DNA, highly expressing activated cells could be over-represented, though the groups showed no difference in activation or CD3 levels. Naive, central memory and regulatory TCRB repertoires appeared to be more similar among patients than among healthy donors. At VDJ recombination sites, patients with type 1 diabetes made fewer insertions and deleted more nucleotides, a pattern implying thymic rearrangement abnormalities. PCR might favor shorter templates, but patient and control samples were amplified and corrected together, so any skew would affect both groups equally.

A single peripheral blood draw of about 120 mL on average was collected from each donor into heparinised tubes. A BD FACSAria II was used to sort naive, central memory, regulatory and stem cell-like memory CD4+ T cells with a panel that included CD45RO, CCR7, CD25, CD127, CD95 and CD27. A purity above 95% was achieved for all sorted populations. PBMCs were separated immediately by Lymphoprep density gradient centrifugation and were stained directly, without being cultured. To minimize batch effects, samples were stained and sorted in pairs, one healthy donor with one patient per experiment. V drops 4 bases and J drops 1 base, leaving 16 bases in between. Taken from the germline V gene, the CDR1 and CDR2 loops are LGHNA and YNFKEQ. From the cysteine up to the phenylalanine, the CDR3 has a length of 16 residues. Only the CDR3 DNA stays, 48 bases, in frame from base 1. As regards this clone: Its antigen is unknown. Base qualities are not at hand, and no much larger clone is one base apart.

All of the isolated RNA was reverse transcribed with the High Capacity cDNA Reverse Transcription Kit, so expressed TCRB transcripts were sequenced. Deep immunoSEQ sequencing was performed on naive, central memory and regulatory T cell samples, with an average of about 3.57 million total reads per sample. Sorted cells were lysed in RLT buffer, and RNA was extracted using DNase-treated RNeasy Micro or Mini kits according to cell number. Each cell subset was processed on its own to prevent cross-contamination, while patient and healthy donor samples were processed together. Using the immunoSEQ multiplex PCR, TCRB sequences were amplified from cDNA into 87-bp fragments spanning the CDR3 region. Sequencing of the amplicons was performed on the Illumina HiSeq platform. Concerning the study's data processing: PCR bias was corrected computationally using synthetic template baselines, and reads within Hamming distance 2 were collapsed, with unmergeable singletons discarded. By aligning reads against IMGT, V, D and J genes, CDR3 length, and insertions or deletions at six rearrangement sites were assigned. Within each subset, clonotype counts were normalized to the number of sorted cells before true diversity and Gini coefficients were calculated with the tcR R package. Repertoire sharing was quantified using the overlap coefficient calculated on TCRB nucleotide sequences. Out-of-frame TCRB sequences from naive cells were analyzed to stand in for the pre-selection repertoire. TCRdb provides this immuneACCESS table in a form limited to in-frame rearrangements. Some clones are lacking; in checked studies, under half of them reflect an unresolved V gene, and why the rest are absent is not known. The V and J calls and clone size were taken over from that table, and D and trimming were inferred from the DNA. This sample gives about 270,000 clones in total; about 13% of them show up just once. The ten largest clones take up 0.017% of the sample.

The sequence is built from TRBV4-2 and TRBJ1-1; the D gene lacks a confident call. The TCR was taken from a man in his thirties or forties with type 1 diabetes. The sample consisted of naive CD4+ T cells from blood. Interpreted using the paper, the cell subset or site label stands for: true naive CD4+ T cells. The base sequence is TGTGCCAGCAGCCCAGGACTCAGCGGTTGGAACACTGAAGCTTTCTTT. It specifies CASSPGLSGWNTEAFF.